The next 2 T cell receptor beta chains were all read from a single sample in a study of long-term antiretroviral therapy in people with HIV. An immunoSEQ assay, version v3.0, was performed at survey level. Assay: immunoSEQ multiplex PCR; the TCRdb copy retains only in-frame clones and omits some. Here the sample spans tens of thousands of clones, roughly 79% being singletons. This specimen was unsorted PBMCs, taken 1.1 years before starting antiretroviral therapy. The receptor set was obtained from a woman aged 40 to 50 with HIV.

This chain joins TRBV29-1 and TRBJ2-5; tentatively, D is TRBD1 (6 bases). Germline values: CDR1 SQVTM, CDR2 ANQGSEA. CDR3 size: 12 residues. V was clipped by 5 bases and J by 2 bases, with 9 bases between them. The CDR3 nucleotides are TGCAGCGTTTGGCAGGGGCAAGAGACCCAGTACTTC. This translates into CSVWQGQETQYF.

This chain uses TRBV9 with TRBJ1-4; possible D gene TRBD1, 6 bases. The CDR3 covers 14 residues. V lost 4 bases and J 7 bases, leaving 14 bases between the germline ends. Germline V CDR1 and CDR2: SGDLS, YYNGEE. As DNA, the CDR3 is TGTGCCAGCAGCCCCCAACAGGGTATTGAAAAACTGTTTTTT. Its translation: CASSPQQGIEKLFF.